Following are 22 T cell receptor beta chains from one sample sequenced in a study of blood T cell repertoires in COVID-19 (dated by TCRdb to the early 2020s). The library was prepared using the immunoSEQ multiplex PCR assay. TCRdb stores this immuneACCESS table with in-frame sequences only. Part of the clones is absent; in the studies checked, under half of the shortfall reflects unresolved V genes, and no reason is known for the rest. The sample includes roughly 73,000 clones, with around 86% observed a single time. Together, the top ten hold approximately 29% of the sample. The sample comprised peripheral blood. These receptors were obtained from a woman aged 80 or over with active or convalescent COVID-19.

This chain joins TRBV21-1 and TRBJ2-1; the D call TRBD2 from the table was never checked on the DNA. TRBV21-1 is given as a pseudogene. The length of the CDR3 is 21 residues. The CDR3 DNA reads TGTGCCAGCAGCGCTCGGATTGTATCTAGCGGGGGGGCCTCTGGCCCCAATGAGCAGTTCTTC. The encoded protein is CASSARIVSSGGASGPNEQFF.

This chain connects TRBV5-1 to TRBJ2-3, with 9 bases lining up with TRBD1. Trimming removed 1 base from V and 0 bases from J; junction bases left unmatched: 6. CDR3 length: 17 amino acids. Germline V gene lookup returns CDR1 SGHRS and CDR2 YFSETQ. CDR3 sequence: CASSLRPGTGSTDTQYF. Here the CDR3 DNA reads TGCGCCAGCAGCTTGAGGCCCGGGACAGGGAGCACAGATACGCAGTATTTT.

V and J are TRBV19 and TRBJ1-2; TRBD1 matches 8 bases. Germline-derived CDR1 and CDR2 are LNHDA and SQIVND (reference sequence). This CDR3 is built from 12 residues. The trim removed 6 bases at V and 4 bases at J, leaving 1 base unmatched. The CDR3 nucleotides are TGTGCCAGTAGGGGACAGGCCTATGGCTACACCTTC. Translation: CASRGQAYGYTF.

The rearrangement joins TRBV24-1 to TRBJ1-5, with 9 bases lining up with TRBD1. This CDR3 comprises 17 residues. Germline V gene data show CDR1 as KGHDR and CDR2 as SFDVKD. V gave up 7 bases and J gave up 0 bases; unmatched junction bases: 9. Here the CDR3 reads CATSGTGFSNSNQPQHF. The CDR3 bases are TGTGCCACCAGCGGGACAGGGTTTTCCAATAGCAATCAGCCCCAGCATTTT.

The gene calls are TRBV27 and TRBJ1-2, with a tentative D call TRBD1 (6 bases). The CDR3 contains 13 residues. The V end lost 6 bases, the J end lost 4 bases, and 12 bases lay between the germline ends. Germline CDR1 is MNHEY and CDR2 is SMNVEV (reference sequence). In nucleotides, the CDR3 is TGTGCCAGCAGCTATGGACAGACCTATGGCTACACCTTC. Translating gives CASSYGQTYGYTF.

CDR3 sequence: CAWSVGGDLRPLHF. DNA of the CDR3: TGTGCCTGGAGTGTTGGAGGGGATCTGAGGCCCCTCCACTTT. The V and J genes are TRBV30 and TRBJ1-6, with a possible D match to TRBD1 (5 bases). Germline CDR1 GTSNPN, CDR2 SVGIG (reference sequence). The CDR3 loop spans 14 amino acids. The ends were cut back, 0 bases at V and 13 bases at J, with 16 bases in the middle.

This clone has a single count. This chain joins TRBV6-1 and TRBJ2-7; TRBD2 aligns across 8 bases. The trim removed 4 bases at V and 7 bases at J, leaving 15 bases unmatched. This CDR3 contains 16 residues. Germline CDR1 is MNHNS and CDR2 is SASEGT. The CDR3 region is CASSVFGGEFGREQYF. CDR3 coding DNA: TGTGCCAGCAGTGTGTTCGGGGGGGAGTTCGGGCGAGAGCAGTACTTC.

CDR3 amino acids: CASSQDRGDEQYF. CDR3 DNA: TGTGCCAGCAGCCAAGATCGCGGCGACGAGCAGTACTTC. The chain uses TRBV4-2 and TRBJ2-7; the D is unclear. V gave up 0 bases and J gave up 5 bases, with 8 bases separating them. The CDR3 has 13 residues. CDR1 and CDR2 from the germline V gene are LGHNA and YNFKEQ.

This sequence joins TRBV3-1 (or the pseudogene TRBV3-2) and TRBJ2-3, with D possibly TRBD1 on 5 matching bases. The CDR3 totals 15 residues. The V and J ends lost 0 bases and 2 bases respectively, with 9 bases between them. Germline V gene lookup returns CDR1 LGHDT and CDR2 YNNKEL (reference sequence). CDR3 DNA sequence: TGTGCCAGCAGCCAAGATGGGGCGGACACAGATACGCAGTATTTT. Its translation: CASSQDGADTDTQYF.

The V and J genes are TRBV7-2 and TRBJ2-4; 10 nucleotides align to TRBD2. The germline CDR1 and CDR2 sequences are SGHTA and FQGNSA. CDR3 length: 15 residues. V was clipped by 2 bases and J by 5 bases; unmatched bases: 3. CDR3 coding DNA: TGTGCCAGCAGCTTACTAGCGGGGGCCGAAAACATTCAGTACTTC. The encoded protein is CASSLLAGAENIQYF.

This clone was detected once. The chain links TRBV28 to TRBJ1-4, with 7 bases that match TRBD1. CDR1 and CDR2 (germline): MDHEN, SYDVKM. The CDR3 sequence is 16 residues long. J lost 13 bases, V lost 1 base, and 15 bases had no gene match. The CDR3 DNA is TGTGCCAGCAGTTTATCATCCGCAGGGGGTCAGATGTTACTGTTTTTT. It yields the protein CASSLSSAGGQMLLFF.

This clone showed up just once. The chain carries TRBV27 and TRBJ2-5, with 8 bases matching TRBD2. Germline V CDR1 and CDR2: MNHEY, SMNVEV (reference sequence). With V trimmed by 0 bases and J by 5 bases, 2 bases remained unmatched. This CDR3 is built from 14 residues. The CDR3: CASSLSLAGETQYF. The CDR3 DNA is TGTGCCAGCAGTTTATCATTAGCGGGGGAGACCCAGTACTTC.

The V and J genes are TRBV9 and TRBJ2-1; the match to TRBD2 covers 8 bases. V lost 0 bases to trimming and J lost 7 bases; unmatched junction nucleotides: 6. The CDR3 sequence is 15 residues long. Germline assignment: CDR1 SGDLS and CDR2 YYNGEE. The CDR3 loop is CASSVGGTSPNEQFF. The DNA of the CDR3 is TGTGCCAGCAGCGTAGGGGGGACTAGTCCGAATGAGCAGTTCTTC.

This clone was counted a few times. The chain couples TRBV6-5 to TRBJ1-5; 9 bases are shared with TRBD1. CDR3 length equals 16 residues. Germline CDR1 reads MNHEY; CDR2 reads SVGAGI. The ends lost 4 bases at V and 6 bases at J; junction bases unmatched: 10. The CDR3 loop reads CASSSIYGTGSQPQHF. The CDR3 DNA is TGTGCCAGCAGTTCCATCTACGGGACAGGGAGTCAGCCCCAGCATTTT.

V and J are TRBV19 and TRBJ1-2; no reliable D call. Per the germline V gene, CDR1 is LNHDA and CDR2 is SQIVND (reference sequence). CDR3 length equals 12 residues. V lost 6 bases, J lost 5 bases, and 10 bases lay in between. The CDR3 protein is CASRHNQYGYTF. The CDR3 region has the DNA TGTGCCAGTAGACACAACCAGTATGGCTACACCTTC.

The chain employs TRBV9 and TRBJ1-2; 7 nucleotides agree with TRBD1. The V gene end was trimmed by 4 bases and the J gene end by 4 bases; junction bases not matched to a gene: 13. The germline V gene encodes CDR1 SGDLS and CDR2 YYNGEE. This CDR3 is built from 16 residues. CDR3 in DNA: TGTGCCAGCAGCTTAGAGCCAGGGGGAACACTCTATGGCTACACCTTC. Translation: CASSLEPGGTLYGYTF.

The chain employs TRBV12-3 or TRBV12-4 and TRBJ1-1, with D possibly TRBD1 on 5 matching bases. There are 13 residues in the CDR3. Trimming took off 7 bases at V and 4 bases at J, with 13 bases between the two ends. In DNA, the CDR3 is TGTGCCAGCACCCTGACGGGGGGCACTGAAGCTTTCTTT. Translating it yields CASTLTGGTEAFF.

This CDR3 reads CAWRDGGNQPQHF. The CDR3, as DNA: TGTGCCTGGAGAGACGGGGGGAATCAGCCCCAGCATTTT. V and J are TRBV30 and TRBJ1-5; tentative D call: TRBD1 (5 bases). This CDR3 has 13 amino acids. Trimming shortened V by 3 bases and J by 4 bases, and 10 bases separated the two germline ends. Germline CDR1 is GTSNPN and CDR2 is SVGIG (reference sequence).

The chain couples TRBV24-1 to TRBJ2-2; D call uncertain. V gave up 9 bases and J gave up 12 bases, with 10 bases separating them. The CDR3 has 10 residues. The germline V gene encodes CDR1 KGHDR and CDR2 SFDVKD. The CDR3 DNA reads TGTGCCACCGGGCGAGAGCAGCTGTTTTTT. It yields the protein CATGREQLFF.

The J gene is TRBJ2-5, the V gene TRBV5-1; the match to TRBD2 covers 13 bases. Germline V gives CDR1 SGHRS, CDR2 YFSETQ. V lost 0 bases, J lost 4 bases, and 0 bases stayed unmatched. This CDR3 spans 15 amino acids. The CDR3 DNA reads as TGCGCCAGCAGCTTGGGACTAGCGGGGGGAGAGACCCAGTACTTC. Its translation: CASSLGLAGGETQYF. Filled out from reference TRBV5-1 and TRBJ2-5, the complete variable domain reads KAGVTQTPRYLIKTRGQQVTLSCSPISGHRSVSWYQQTPGQGLQFLFEYFSETQRNKGNFPGRFSGRQFSNSRSEMNVSTLELGDSALYLCASSLGLAGGETQYFGPGTRLLVL.

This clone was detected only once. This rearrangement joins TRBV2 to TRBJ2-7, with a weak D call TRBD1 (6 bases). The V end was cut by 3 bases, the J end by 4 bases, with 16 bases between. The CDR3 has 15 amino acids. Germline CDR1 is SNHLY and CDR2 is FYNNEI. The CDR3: CASSDRRTAEYEQYF. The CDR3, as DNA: TGTGCCAGCAGTGATAGAAGGACAGCCGAGTACGAGCAGTACTTC.

CDR3 residues: CASSTNPSGESYEQYF. The CDR3 nucleotides are TGTGCCAGCAGCACGAACCCTAGCGGGGAGTCCTACGAGCAGTACTTC. This chain joins TRBV13 and TRBJ2-7; 9 bases are a match to TRBD2. The CDR3 extends over 16 amino acids. V dropped 5 bases and J dropped 1; count of bases not matched to a gene: 9. CDR1 and CDR2 (germline): PRHDT, FYEKMQ (reference sequence).